Listed below are T cell receptor beta chains from one sample, sequenced in a study of human CD8 memory T cell subsets. Reanalyzing the 5' RACE reads, TCRdb keeps one entry per CDR3 protein, without DNA. This repertoire includes thousands of distinct CDR3 sequences. The specimen sequenced was CD8+ T cells from PBMCs. These TCRs come from a human donor in good health. CDR3s include the opening cysteine and the closing phenylalanine or tryptophan. Part of the rows lack a size; the others show once, few, many or a class for expanded clones.

clone size: -; V gene: TRBV29-1; J gene: TRBJ1-2; CDR3 protein: CSVWTGTGSYGYTF
clone size: -; V gene: TRBV7-9; J gene: TRBJ1-2; CDR3 protein: CASSSGTNYGYTF
clone size: -; V gene: TRBV10-2; J gene: TRBJ2-7; CDR3 protein: CASSGGLSYEQYF
clone size: -; V gene: TRBV7-6; J gene: TRBJ2-5; CDR3 protein: CASSLASGSGETQYF
clone size: -; V gene: TRBV6-2/TRBV6-3; J gene: TRBJ2-5; CDR3 protein: CASSPTSGLVETQYF
clone size: -; V gene: TRBV7-6; J gene: TRBJ2-5; CDR3 protein: CASSFFASGGQETQYF
clone size: -; V gene: TRBV2; J gene: TRBJ2-1; CDR3 protein: CASTLSSYNEQFF
clone size: -; V gene: TRBV4-1; J gene: TRBJ2-2; CDR3 protein: CASSQTSGRDTGELFF
clone size: -; V gene: TRBV11-2; J gene: TRBJ2-1; CDR3 protein: CASSPGTSDEQFF
clone size: medium-sized; V gene: TRBV27; J gene: TRBJ1-1; CDR3 protein: CASSLTPSTEAFF
clone size: -; V gene: TRBV9; J gene: TRBJ2-5; CDR3 protein: CASSVSGEQETQYF
clone size: -; V gene: TRBV18; J gene: TRBJ2-2; CDR3 protein: CASSLQRPLVTGELFF
clone size: -; V gene: TRBV5-1; J gene: TRBJ2-2; CDR3 protein: CASSPNGGELFF
clone size: -; V gene: TRBV29-1; J gene: TRBJ2-5; CDR3 protein: CSVEGLAGETQYF
clone size: medium-sized; V gene: TRBV4-3; J gene: TRBJ2-1; CDR3 protein: CASSRKGGDEQFF
clone size: -; V gene: TRBV24-1; J gene: TRBJ2-1; CDR3 protein: CATSDFWGLHNEQFF
clone size: -; V gene: TRBV11-2; J gene: TRBJ1-1; CDR3 protein: CASSLPQYRARAFF
clone size: -; V gene: TRBV12-3/TRBV12-4; J gene: TRBJ2-7; CDR3 protein: CASSLGGRAGYEQYF
clone size: -; V gene: TRBV27; J gene: TRBJ1-3; CDR3 protein: CASRGGNTIYF
clone size: -; V gene: TRBV28; J gene: TRBJ2-5; CDR3 protein: CASRSPSGVAPETQYF
clone size: -; V gene: TRBV24-1; J gene: TRBJ2-7; CDR3 protein: CATSDAGDGAEQYF
clone size: -; V gene: TRBV2; J gene: TRBJ2-7; CDR3 protein: CASSEGGTSGYEQYF
clone size: -; V gene: TRBV12-3/TRBV12-4; J gene: TRBJ1-1; CDR3 protein: CASSLGFSGEAFF
clone size: medium-sized; V gene: TRBV2; J gene: TRBJ2-1; CDR3 protein: CATQLAGDSYNEQFF
clone size: -; V gene: TRBV6-2/TRBV6-3; J gene: TRBJ2-1; CDR3 protein: CASSYGRGLDEQFF